What follows are 8 T cell receptor beta chains derived from one specimen sequenced in a study of patients and donors after allogeneic stem cell transplantation. TCRdb called the RT-PCR reads again in MiXCR, with one record for every CDR3 protein. The table shows about 960,000 distinct CDR3 sequences, with more than 15% occurring only once. Material: blood, either unsorted or a sorted T cell fraction (not recorded which). The receptors shown here come from a human donor who was either an allogeneic HSCT recipient or a stem cell or donor lymphocyte infusion donor (not recorded which). It is not recorded whose cells these are; they may come from a transplant donor.

The sample holds many counts of this clonotype. The chain links TRBV27 to TRBJ1-5; D ambiguous. The germline V gene encodes CDR1 MNHEY and CDR2 SMNVEV (reference sequence). Trimming removed 2 bases from V and 5 bases from J, with 7 bases in between. The CDR3 is 13 amino acids. CDR3 coding DNA: TGTGCCAGCAGTTTAAGGGTAGATCAGCCCCAGCATTTT. Its translation: CASSLRVDQPQHF.

The chain employs TRBV5-1 and TRBJ1-3, with D uncertain. This CDR3 region has 14 residues. CDR1 and CDR2 (germline): SGHRS, YFSETQ. The V gene lost 3 bases and the J gene lost 0 bases, with 7 bases spanning the gap. For the CDR3, the DNA is TGCGCCAGCAGCTCGGCGGGCTCTGGAAACACCATATATTTT. Translation gives CASSSAGSGNTIYF. Looking up the rest from reference TRBV5-1 and TRBJ1-3 gives the full variable domain: KAGVTQTPRYLIKTRGQQVTLSCSPISGHRSVSWYQQTPGQGLQFLFEYFSETQRNKGNFPGRFSGRQFSNSRSEMNVSTLELGDSALYLCASSSAGSGNTIYFGEGSWLTVV.

The rearrangement uses TRBV4-3 and TRBJ2-2; 15 bases match TRBD2. The trim removed 0 bases at V and 3 bases at J, leaving 8 bases unmatched. The CDR3 contains 20 residues. Germline CDR1 LGHNA, CDR2 YSLEER. The DNA of the CDR3 is TGCGCCAGCAGCCAAGATCGTCCGGGACTAGCGGGGGGTTACACCGGGGAGCTGTTTTTT. Protein product: CASSQDRPGLAGGYTGELFF.

This clonotype appeared a few times. The CDR3 DNA is TGTGCCAGCAGCCAAGATCCCGGGAGCTCTGGAAACACCATATATTTT. This codes for CASSQDPGSSGNTIYF. The chain couples TRBV3-1 to TRBJ1-3; D not certain. Germline CDR1 LGHDT, CDR2 YNNKEL (reference sequence). The V gene lost 0 bases and the J gene lost 0 bases, with 9 bases spanning the gap. The CDR3 has 16 residues.

The chain employs TRBV7-8 and TRBJ2-6; 9 bases fit TRBD1. V lost 5 bases to trimming and J lost 0 bases; unmatched junction nucleotides: 5. CDR1 and CDR2 from the germline V gene are SGHVS and FQNEAQ. The CDR3 contains 17 residues. CDR3 in DNA: TGTGCCAGCAGCCGGACAGGGGCTTCCTCTGGGGCCAACGTCCTGACTTTC. As protein: CASSRTGASSGANVLTF.

This clonotype has only a few counts. This sequence joins TRBV2 and TRBJ1-4; TRBD1 aligns across 11 bases. Germline trimming cut 6 bases from V and 9 bases from J; bases unmatched to any gene: 6. The germline gives CDR1 SNHLY, CDR2 FYNNEI. The CDR3 covers 14 residues. The CDR3 region is CASRAGTGGQKLFF. DNA for the CDR3: TGTGCCAGCAGGGCCGGGACAGGGGGGCAAAAACTGTTTTTT.

V is TRBV9 and J is TRBJ2-3; D gene unclear. Per germline, CDR1 SGDLS and CDR2 YYNGEE. The CDR3 consists of 16 residues. V lost 0 bases and J 4 bases, leaving 15 bases between the germline ends. In nucleotides, the CDR3 is TGTGCCAGCAGCGTAGAAGGGCTTTCCTTGGCAGATACGCAGTATTTT. It is translated as CASSVEGLSLADTQYF. Drawing the rest from reference TRBV9 and TRBJ2-3, the complete variable domain is DSGVTQTPKHLITATGQRVTLRCSPRSGDLSVYWYQQSLDQGLQFLIQYYNGEERAKGNILERFSAQQFPDLHSELNLSSLELGDSALYFCASSVEGLSLADTQYFGPGTRLTVL.

The gene calls are TRBV20-1 and TRBJ2-1; D unclear. The CDR3 contains 14 residues. Trimming shortened V by 0 bases and J by 8 bases, and 14 bases separated the two germline ends. Germline-derived CDR1 and CDR2 are DFQATT and SNEGSKA (reference sequence). The CDR3 DNA is TGCAGTGCTAGAGATAGGGTGGGGATCCATGAGCAGTTCTTC. Amino acids: CSARDRVGIHEQFF.